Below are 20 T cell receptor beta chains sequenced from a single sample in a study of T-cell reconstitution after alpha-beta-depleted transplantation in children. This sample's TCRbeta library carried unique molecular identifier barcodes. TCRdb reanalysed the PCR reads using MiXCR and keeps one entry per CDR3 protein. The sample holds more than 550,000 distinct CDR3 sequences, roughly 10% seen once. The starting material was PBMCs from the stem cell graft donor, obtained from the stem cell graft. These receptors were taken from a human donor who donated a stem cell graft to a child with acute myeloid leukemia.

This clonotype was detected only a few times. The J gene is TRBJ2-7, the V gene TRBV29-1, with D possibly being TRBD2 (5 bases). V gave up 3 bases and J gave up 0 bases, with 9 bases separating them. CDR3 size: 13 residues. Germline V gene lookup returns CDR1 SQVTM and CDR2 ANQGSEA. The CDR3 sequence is CSVDVGSSYEQYF. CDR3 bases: TGCAGCGTTGACGTAGGGAGCTCCTACGAGCAGTACTTC.

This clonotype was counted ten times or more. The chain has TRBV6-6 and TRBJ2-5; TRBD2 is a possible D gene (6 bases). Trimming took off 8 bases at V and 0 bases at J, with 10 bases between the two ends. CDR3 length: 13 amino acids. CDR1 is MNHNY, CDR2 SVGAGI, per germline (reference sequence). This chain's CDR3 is CASVRGYQETQYF. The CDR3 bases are TGTGCCAGCGTACGGGGGTACCAAGAGACCCAGTACTTC.

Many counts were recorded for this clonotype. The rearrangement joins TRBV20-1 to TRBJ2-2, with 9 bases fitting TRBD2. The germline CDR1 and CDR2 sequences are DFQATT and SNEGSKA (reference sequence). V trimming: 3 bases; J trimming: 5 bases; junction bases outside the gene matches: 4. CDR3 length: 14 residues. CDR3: CSARGLAQTGELFF. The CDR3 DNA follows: TGCAGTGCTAGGGGACTAGCACAAACCGGGGAGCTGTTTTTT.

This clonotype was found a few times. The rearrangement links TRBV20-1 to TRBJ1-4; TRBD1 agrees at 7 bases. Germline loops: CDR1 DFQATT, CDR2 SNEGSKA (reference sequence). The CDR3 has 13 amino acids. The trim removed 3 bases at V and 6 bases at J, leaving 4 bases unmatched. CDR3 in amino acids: CSASPDRDEKLFF. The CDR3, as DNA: TGCAGTGCTAGCCCAGACAGGGATGAAAAACTGTTTTTT.

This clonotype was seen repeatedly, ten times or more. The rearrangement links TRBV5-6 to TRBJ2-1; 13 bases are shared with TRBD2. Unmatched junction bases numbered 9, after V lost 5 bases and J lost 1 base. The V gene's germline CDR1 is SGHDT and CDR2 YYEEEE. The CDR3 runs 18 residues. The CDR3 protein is CASRETGTSGKSYNEQFF. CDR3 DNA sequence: TGTGCCAGCAGGGAAACCGGGACTAGCGGGAAGTCCTACAATGAGCAGTTCTTC.

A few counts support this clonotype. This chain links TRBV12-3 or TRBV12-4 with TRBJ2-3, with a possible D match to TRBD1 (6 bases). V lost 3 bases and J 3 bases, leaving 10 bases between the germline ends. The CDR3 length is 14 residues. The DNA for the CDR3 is TGTGCCAGCAGTTTGCAGGGGCCAACAGATACGCAGTATTTT. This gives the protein CASSLQGPTDTQYF.

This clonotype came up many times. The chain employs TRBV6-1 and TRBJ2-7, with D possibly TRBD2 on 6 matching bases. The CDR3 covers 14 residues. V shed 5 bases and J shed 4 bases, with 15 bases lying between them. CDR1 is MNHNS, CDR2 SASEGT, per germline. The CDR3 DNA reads TGTGCCAGCAGTACGGGGGACGGGAGTTACGAGCAGTACTTC. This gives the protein CASSTGDGSYEQYF.

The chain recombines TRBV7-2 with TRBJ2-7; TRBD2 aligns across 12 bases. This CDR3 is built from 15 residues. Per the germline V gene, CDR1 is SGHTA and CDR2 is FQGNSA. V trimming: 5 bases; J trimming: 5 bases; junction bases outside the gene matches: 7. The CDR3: CASSVLAGGRNEQYF. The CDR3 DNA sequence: TGTGCCAGCAGCGTGCTAGCGGGAGGGCGGAACGAGCAGTACTTC. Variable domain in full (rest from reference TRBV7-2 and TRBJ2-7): GAGVSQSPSNKVTEKGKDVELRCDPISGHTALYWYRQSLGQGLEFLIYFQGNSAPDKSGLPSDRFSAERTGGSVSTLTIQRTQQEDSAVYLCASSVLAGGRNEQYFGPGTRLTVT.

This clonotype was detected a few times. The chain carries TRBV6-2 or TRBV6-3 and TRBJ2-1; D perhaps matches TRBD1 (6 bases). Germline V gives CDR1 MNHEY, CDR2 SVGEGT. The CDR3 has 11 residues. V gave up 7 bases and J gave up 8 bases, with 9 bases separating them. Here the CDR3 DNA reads TGTGCCAGCAAAACAGGGCATGAGCAGTTCTTC. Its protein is CASKTGHEQFF.

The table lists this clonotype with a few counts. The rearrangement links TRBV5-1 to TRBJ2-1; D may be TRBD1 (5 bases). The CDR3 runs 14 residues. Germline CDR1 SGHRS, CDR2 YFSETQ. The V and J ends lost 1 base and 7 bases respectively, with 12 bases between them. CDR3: CASSLPGPQNEQFF. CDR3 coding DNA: TGCGCCAGCAGCTTGCCAGGGCCTCAGAATGAGCAGTTCTTC.

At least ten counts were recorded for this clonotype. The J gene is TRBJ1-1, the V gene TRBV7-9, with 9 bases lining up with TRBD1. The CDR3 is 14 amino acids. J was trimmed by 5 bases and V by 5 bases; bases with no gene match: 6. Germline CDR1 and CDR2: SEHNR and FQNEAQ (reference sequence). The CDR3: CASSTGQGRTEAFF. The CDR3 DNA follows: TGTGCCAGCAGCACTGGACAGGGGCGGACTGAAGCTTTCTTT.

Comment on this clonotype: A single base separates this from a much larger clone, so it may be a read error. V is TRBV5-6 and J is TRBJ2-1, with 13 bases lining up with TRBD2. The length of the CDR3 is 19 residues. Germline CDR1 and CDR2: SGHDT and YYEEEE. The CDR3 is CASIPTGTSGTRGYNEQIF. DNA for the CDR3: TGTGCCAGCATTCCAACCGGGACTAGCGGGACCAGGGGCTACAATGAGCAGATCTTC.

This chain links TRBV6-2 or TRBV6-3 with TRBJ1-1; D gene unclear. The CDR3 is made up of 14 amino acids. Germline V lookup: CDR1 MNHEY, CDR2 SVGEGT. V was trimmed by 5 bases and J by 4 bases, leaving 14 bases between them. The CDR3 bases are TGTGCCAGCAGTCTTAGGAGTACGGCCACTGAAGCTTTCTTT. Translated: CASSLRSTATEAFF.

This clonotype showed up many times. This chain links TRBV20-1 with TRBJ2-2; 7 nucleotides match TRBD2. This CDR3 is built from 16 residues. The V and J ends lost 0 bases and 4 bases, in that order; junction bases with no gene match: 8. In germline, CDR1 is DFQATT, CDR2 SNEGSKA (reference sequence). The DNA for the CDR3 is TGCAGTGCTAGAGATGCTGCGGGAGCGGGCACCGGGGAGCTGTTTTTT. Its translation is CSARDAAGAGTGELFF.

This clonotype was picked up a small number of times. CDR3 residues: CASSSPGQGVSEAFF. The CDR3 DNA follows: TGTGCCAGCAGCTCCCCGGGACAGGGGGTCTCTGAAGCTTTCTTT. This chain connects TRBV7-9 to TRBJ1-1, with 11 bases fitting TRBD1. With V trimmed by 4 bases and J by 6 bases, 7 bases remained unmatched. The V gene's germline CDR1 is SEHNR and CDR2 FQNEAQ (reference sequence). The CDR3 consists of 15 residues.

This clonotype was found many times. DNA of the CDR3: TGTGCCAGCAGACCGGACAGGACAACTAGCGGGATAATCACAGATACGCAGTATTTT. Translated, it gives CASRPDRTTSGIITDTQYF. The gene calls are TRBV7-9 and TRBJ2-3; 10 bases line up with TRBD2. After removal of 6 bases from V and 2 bases from J, the junction contained 17 bases not matched to a gene. In germline, CDR1 is SEHNR, CDR2 FQNEAQ (reference sequence). This CDR3 spans 19 amino acids.

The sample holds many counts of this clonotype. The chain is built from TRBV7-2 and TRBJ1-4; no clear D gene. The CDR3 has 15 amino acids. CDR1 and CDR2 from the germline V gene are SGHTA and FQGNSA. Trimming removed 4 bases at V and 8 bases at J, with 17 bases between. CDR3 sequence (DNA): TGTGCCAGCAGCTCCGCCCAGTCCGGACGGGAAAAACTGTTTTTT. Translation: CASSSAQSGREKLFF.

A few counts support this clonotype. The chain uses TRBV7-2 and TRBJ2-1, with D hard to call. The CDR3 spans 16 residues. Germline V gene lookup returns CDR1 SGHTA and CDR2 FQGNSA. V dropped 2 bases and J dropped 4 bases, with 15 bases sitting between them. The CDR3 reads CASSLSGPASYNEQFF. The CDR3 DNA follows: TGTGCCAGCAGCTTATCCGGTCCAGCGAGTTACAATGAGCAGTTCTTC. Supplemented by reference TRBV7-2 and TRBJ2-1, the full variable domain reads GAGVSQSPSNKVTEKGKDVELRCDPISGHTALYWYRQSLGQGLEFLIYFQGNSAPDKSGLPSDRFSAERTGGSVSTLTIQRTQQEDSAVYLCASSLSGPASYNEQFFGPGTRLTVL.

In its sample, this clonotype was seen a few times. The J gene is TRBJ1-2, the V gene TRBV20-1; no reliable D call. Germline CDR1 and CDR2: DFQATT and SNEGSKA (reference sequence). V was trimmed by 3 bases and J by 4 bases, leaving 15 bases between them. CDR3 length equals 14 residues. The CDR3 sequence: CSASIRGVIYGYTF. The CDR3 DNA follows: TGCAGTGCTAGTATTCGGGGTGTGATCTATGGCTACACCTTC.

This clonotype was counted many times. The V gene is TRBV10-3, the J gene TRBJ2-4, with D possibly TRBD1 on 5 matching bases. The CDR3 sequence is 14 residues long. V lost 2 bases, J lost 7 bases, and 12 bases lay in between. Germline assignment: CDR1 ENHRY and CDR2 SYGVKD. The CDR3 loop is CAISEGNPGNIQYF. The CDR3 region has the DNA TGTGCCATCAGTGAGGGAAACCCAGGGAACATTCAGTACTTC.